This TCR beta chain was sequenced in a study of blood T cell repertoires in COVID-19. This CDR3 region has 12 residues. Measured with immunoSEQ multiplex PCR; TCRdb has only the in-frame clones, and not every one. The sample includes about 300,000 clones, approximately 90% seen only once; the top ten take approximately 7.5%. The receptor was derived from a woman between 25 and 40 years old with COVID-19, enrolled during active disease. V and J are TRBV12-3 or TRBV12-4 and TRBJ2-2; D perhaps matches TRBD1 (5 bases). Sequenced material: peripheral blood. The CDR3 sequence is CAPSRDTGELFF. CDR3 nucleotide sequence: TGTGCTCCCAGCAGGGACACCGGGGAGCTGTTTTTT.